This passage covers 21 T cell receptor beta chains from one sample sequenced in a study of OX40 agonist ivuxolimab in advanced cancers. TCRdb's copy holds only in-frame clones and misses some; the assay was immunoSEQ multiplex PCR. The table includes more than 45,000 clones, approximately 87% detected once. The sample consisted of CD4+ or CD8+ T cells sorted from blood, taken in a trial of the OX40 agonist ivuxolimab. These receptors were collected from an adult with an advanced solid tumor such as melanoma, head and neck, liver or kidney cancer.

V gene TRBV5-4 combines with J gene TRBJ2-5; TRBD1 or TRBD2 may be the D gene (5 bases each). Trimming removed 4 bases from V and 5 bases from J, with 18 bases in between. The CDR3 has 15 residues. Germline lookup yields CDR1 SGHNT and CDR2 YYREEE (reference sequence). The CDR3 protein is CASSLPGTATETQYF. As DNA, the CDR3 is TGTGCCAGCAGCCTACCCGGGACGGCCACCGAGACCCAGTACTTC.

This chain uses TRBV4-1 with TRBJ2-3, with D possibly TRBD2 on 6 matching bases. V gave up 4 bases and J gave up 2 bases, with 19 bases separating them. From germline, CDR1 is MGHRA and CDR2 YSYEKL. The CDR3 length is 17 residues. The CDR3 bases are TGCGCCAGCAGCCCGCGGACCCTAGCGCGCCTCACAGATACGCAGTATTTT. Translating gives CASSPRTLARLTDTQYF.

CDR3 nucleotide sequence: TGTGCCAGCAGCGTAGGTGCTGGCGGGGGGGCGGTAGATACGCAGTATTTT. Its protein product is CASSVGAGGGAVDTQYF. The chain is built from TRBV9 and TRBJ2-3; 9 bases align to TRBD2. Trimming took 0 bases from V and 5 from J; bases not matched to a gene: 10. CDR1 is SGDLS, CDR2 YYNGEE, per germline. CDR3 length: 17 amino acids.

The chain has TRBV19 and TRBJ1-2; 7 bases line up with TRBD1. This CDR3 contains 13 residues. Trimming cost V 2 bases and J 8 bases; bases outside gene matches: 5. Germline CDR1 and CDR2: LNHDA and SQIVND (reference sequence). CDR3 residues: CASSIWDRGGYTF. CDR3 bases: TGTGCCAGTAGTATATGGGACAGAGGAGGCTACACCTTC.

J is TRBJ2-3 and V is TRBV9, with D maybe TRBD1 (6 bases). V was cut by 0 bases and J by 3 bases, with 11 bases left in between. CDR3 length equals 15 residues. CDR1 is SGDLS, CDR2 YYNGEE, per germline. CDR3 coding DNA: TGTGCCAGCAGCGTAGAAGTCAGGGGTACAGATACGCAGTATTTT. This gives the protein CASSVEVRGTDTQYF.

The V and J genes are TRBV13 and TRBJ1-2; D is perhaps TRBD1 (5 bases). V was clipped by 3 bases and J by 2 bases, with 10 bases between them. Germline CDR1 PRHDT, CDR2 FYEKMQ (reference sequence). The CDR3 has 14 residues. CDR3 coding DNA: TGTGCCAGCAGCTTCGGGACCGCCAACTATGGCTACACCTTC. It is translated as CASSFGTANYGYTF.

The chain is built from TRBV28 and TRBJ1-5, with D unresolved. Germline CDR1 MDHEN, CDR2 SYDVKM. With 3 bases removed from V and 6 bases from J, the gap between germline ends came to 9 bases. This CDR3 is 13 amino acids long. CDR3 sequence: CASSFPRTQPQHF. The CDR3 region has the DNA TGTGCCAGCAGTTTCCCCCGCACTCAGCCCCAGCATTTT.

The rearrangement joins TRBV7-9 to TRBJ2-1; 9 nucleotides line up with TRBD2. V shed 7 bases, J shed 5 bases, and the junction held 9 bases outside the gene matches. The CDR3 runs to 15 residues. Germline V lookup: CDR1 SEHNR, CDR2 FQNEAQ (reference sequence). CDR3 region: CASTRGASGDNEQFF. CDR3 coding DNA: TGTGCCAGCACCCGGGGGGCTAGCGGGGACAATGAGCAGTTCTTC.

V and J are TRBV19 and TRBJ1-5; D is ambiguous. Germline CDR1 LNHDA, CDR2 SQIVND (reference sequence). This CDR3 has 15 residues. V shed 0 bases and J shed 4 bases, with 10 bases lying between them. CDR3 DNA sequence: TGTGCCAGTAGTATAGATCCCTGGCAGAATCAGCCCCAGCATTTT. As protein: CASSIDPWQNQPQHF.

The genes are TRBV5-6 and TRBJ2-5, with 12 bases aligning to TRBD2. This CDR3 comprises 18 residues. Germline CDR1 reads SGHDT; CDR2 reads YYEEEE. V lost 0 bases and J lost 2; bases outside the gene matches: 8. CDR3 sequence reads: CASSLALAGGIDQETQYF. The CDR3 coding sequence is TGTGCCAGCAGCTTGGCCCTAGCGGGGGGGATCGATCAAGAGACCCAGTACTTC.

The J gene is TRBJ2-5, the V gene TRBV6-5; 7 bases fit TRBD1. Germline CDR1 MNHEY, CDR2 SVGAGI. Unmatched junction bases numbered 8, after V lost 6 bases and J lost 1 base. The CDR3 length is 15 residues. CDR3 DNA sequence: TGTGCCAGCAGCAGGACAGGTACTCTCCAAGAGACCCAGTACTTC. Translation gives CASSRTGTLQETQYF.

The rearrangement uses TRBV11-1 and TRBJ2-5; D is undetermined. Germline values: CDR1 SGHAT, CDR2 FQDESV (reference sequence). The CDR3 is 16 amino acids. The V gene lost 3 bases and the J gene lost 2 bases, with 16 bases spanning the gap. The CDR3 nucleotides read TGTGCCAGCAGCTTTATGGGGTCTCGAGGTCAAGAGACCCAGTACTTC. It specifies CASSFMGSRGQETQYF.

The genes are TRBV19 and TRBJ2-3, with 8 bases lining up with TRBD2. This CDR3 is built from 14 residues. Germline CDR1 and CDR2: LNHDA and SQIVND (reference sequence). With 5 bases clipped from V and 3 bases from J, the junction kept 4 bases outside the gene matches. The CDR3 spells CASSLGLETDTQYF. The CDR3, as DNA: TGTGCCAGTAGTCTGGGACTAGAGACAGATACGCAGTATTTT.

The V and J genes are TRBV28 and TRBJ1-5; weak D call: TRBD1 (5 bases). The germline V gene has CDR1 MDHEN and CDR2 SYDVKM. CDR3 size: 15 residues. V lost 7 bases to trimming and J lost 4 bases, with 17 bases between them. CDR3 DNA: TGTGCCAGCACCCCGCGGGGGGGAGCAAATCAGCCCCAGCATTTT. Translating it yields CASTPRGGANQPQHF. Filled out from reference TRBV28 and TRBJ1-5, the complete variable domain reads DVKVTQSSRYLVKRTGEKVFLECVQDMDHENMFWYRQDPGLGLRLIYFSYDVKMKEKGDIPEGYSVSREKKERFSLILESASTNQTSMYLCASTPRGGANQPQHFGDGTRLSIL.

This chain uses TRBV11-1 with TRBJ2-2, with TRBD2 matching over 11 bases. After removal of 5 bases from V and 5 bases from J, the junction contained 4 bases not matched to a gene. From germline, CDR1 is SGHAT and CDR2 FQDESV (reference sequence). This CDR3 has 15 amino acids. CDR3 sequence reads: CASSTRTSGTGELFF. Here the CDR3 DNA reads TGTGCCAGCAGCACGCGGACTAGCGGGACCGGGGAGCTGTTTTTT.

The rearrangement links TRBV5-6 to TRBJ2-7, with D perhaps matching TRBD1 (7 bases). V lost 6 bases, J lost 3 bases, and 19 bases lay in between. The CDR3 has 15 amino acids. Per germline, CDR1 SGHDT and CDR2 YYEEEE. CDR3: CASTSGGLPFYEQYF. The CDR3 DNA sequence: TGTGCCAGCACCTCAGGGGGGCTACCTTTCTACGAGCAGTACTTC.

This chain links TRBV9 with TRBJ1-3; perhaps TRBD1 as D (5 bases). Trimming pared 4 bases from V and 0 bases from J, leaving 14 bases between. Germline V gene sequence: CDR1 SGDLS, CDR2 YYNGEE. The CDR3 covers 16 residues. The CDR3 nucleotides are TGTGCCAGCAGCTTCTCGACAGCCAGCTCTGGAAACACCATATATTTT. This encodes CASSFSTASSGNTIYF. The full variable domain, rest sourced from reference TRBV9 and TRBJ1-3, is DSGVTQTPKHLITATGQRVTLRCSPRSGDLSVYWYQQSLDQGLQFLIQYYNGEERAKGNILERFSAQQFPDLHSELNLSSLELGDSALYFCASSFSTASSGNTIYFGEGSWLTVV.

This chain joins TRBV21-1 and TRBJ2-7; the table names TRBD2, a call not compared with the DNA. TRBV21-1 is deemed a pseudogene. The CDR3 is 10 amino acids. The CDR3 bases are TGTGCCGGACTCTTCTCGAGGCAGTACTTC. Protein product: CAGLFSRQYF.

The CDR3 nucleotides read TGTGCCAGCAGCACAAGAGGGGGGGGCTACAATGAGCAGTTCTTC. As protein: CASSTRGGGYNEQFF. The rearrangement uses TRBV7-2 and TRBJ2-1, with D possibly matching TRBD2 (7 bases). Germline V gene lookup returns CDR1 SGHTA and CDR2 FQGNSA. The V end lost 5 bases, the J end lost 3 bases, and 14 bases lay between the germline ends. The CDR3 contains 15 residues.

In nucleotides, the CDR3 is TGTGCCATCGGCGGGGCCCCAGATACGCAGTATTTT. Translating gives CAIGGAPDTQYF. V is TRBV10-3 and J is TRBJ2-3; D possibly corresponds to TRBD2 (6 bases). Germline V lookup: CDR1 ENHRY, CDR2 SYGVKD. The CDR3 contains 12 residues. The V end lost 8 bases, the J end lost 4 bases, and 10 bases lay between the germline ends.

V usage is TRBV6-6 and J usage is TRBJ2-7, with 8 positions matching TRBD1. The CDR3 has 13 amino acids. Germline loops: CDR1 MNHNY, CDR2 SVGAGI (reference sequence). The junction had 6 bases not matched to a gene; V was cut back by 6 bases and J by 5 bases. DNA of the CDR3: TGTGCCAGCAGATGGACAGGGTCCGACGAGCAGTACTTC. This codes for CASRWTGSDEQYF.